This is a list of T cell receptor beta chains from one sample in a study of blood T cell repertoires in COVID-19. Data came from immunoSEQ multiplex PCR; TCRdb stores just in-frame clones and leaves some out. This sample has approximately 150,000 clones, with around 87% found just once. The sequenced sample consisted of peripheral blood. Source of these receptors: a man older than 75 with acute or convalescent COVID-19. Both conserved end residues are part of each CDR3. The order of the fields is J gene, V gene, D gene, clone size, CDR3 protein. D genes are given only for firm matches. A clone size is listed for some rows: how often the clone was seen (once, few, many), or a class if it is expanded.

TRBJ2-1 TRBV3-1/TRBV3-2 TRBD2 NA CASSQGSGRGYNEQFF
TRBJ2-1 TRBV6-5 NA NA CATSDSYNEQFF
TRBJ1-5 TRBV5-1 NA NA CASSLDSHDQPQHF
TRBJ2-7 TRBV6-5 NA NA CASGINRDYDEQYF
TRBJ2-5 TRBV7-2 NA NA CASSLTKTRQETQYF
TRBJ1-1 TRBV28 NA NA CASSRERMNTEAFF
TRBJ2-3 TRBV6-5 TRBD2 NA CASRGTIPDTQYF
TRBJ1-4 TRBV6-5 NA NA CASSYGQGANEKLFF
TRBJ2-7 TRBV29-1 NA once CSVAGESYEQYF
TRBJ2-1 TRBV4-2 TRBD1 NA CASSHWGGTGANEQFF
TRBJ2-2 TRBV3-1/TRBV3-2 NA NA CASSRGPDHTGELFF
TRBJ2-2 TRBV10-3 TRBD1 few CATAPQGDTGELFF
TRBJ2-3 TRBV6-2/TRBV6-3 NA NA CASSKRGSTDTQYF
TRBJ2-5 TRBV7-9 TRBD1 NA CASSPQGAQETQYF
TRBJ2-7 TRBV2 NA NA CASSELAGNEQYF
TRBJ1-4 TRBV5-1 TRBD1 few CASSLLTGWNEKLFF
TRBJ2-1 TRBV4-1 TRBD2 NA CASSQGTSGVKYEQFF
TRBJ1-2 TRBV7-9 NA once CASSEEDKFYNYGYTF
TRBJ2-2 TRBV2 TRBD1 NA CASRRTGTADTGELFF
TRBJ2-5 TRBV19 TRBD1 NA CASSNYRGLARGAQYF
TRBJ1-1 TRBV19 TRBD1 once CASRQGTVTEAFF
TRBJ1-1 TRBV6-6 NA NA CASSLFAGDTEAFF
TRBJ2-2 TRBV24-1 TRBD1 NA CATSDYQGAVTGELFF
TRBJ2-7 TRBV28 NA NA CASSLMREQYF
TRBJ1-6 TRBV18 TRBD1 NA CASSPPDRVNSPLHF
TRBJ1-2 TRBV29-1 TRBD1 NA CSVGDRGLYHTF
TRBJ1-2 TRBV28 NA NA CASSHLTRGLANYGYTF
TRBJ1-5 TRBV28 NA NA CASRKTRAQGRDQPQHF
TRBJ1-5 TRBV1 NA NA CTSSQEKTEYNQPQHF
TRBJ2-5 TRBV3-1/TRBV3-2 TRBD2 NA CASSQDRTSWETQYF
TRBJ1-2 TRBV7-2 NA NA CASSLPPGANYGYTF
TRBJ2-7 TRBV6-2/TRBV6-3 NA NA CASSYRHDRSSYEQYF
TRBJ1-1 TRBV9 NA NA CASSVSPTMNTEAFF
TRBJ1-5 TRBV6-2/TRBV6-3 NA NA CASSYSYQPQHF
TRBJ1-1 TRBV6-5 NA NA CASRGGSRAFF
TRBJ2-1 TRBV9 NA NA CASSVGSGSYNEQFF
TRBJ2-7 TRBV7-6 NA few CASSLSRASRDWYF
TRBJ1-1 TRBV6-5 TRBD1 NA CASSYRGRTEAFF
TRBJ1-1 TRBV14 NA NA CASSQGPGYRATEAFF
TRBJ2-7 TRBV30 NA NA CAWRRGTYEQYF
TRBJ2-5 TRBV5-1 NA NA CASSLSHRETQYF
TRBJ2-1 TRBV3-1/TRBV3-2 TRBD1 NA CASSRQRPTGVNEQFF
TRBJ2-3 TRBV12-5 TRBD2 NA CARPLGEGRGVLFRTDTQYF
TRBJ2-1 TRBV19 NA NA CASSTPRADSHNEQFF
TRBJ2-2 TRBV5-1 TRBD1 NA CASSNTGDGTGELFF
TRBJ2-7 TRBV2 NA NA CATGSSSYEQYF
TRBJ2-2 TRBV4-2 NA NA CASSQDRGLNTGELFF
TRBJ1-1 TRBV19 TRBD1 NA CASSTTRGTEAFF
TRBJ2-1 TRBV30 NA once CAWSVGGTHIYNEQFF
TRBJ1-1 TRBV11-1 NA NA CASSLGANSPEAFF
TRBJ2-1 TRBV6-1 TRBD2 NA CASSDGTSYNEQFF
TRBJ1-1 TRBV6-5 TRBD1 NA CASSYHRGGTEAFF